The present T cell receptor (beta chain) was sequenced within a study of neurological immune-mediated disorders. TCRdb analysed the 5' RACE reads with MiXCR anew, one entry per CDR3 protein. This table holds 100,000 to 150,000 distinct CDR3 sequences, 3% to 3.5% found once. V gave up 1 base and J gave up 0 bases, with 10 bases separating them. Germline CDR1 is LGHDT and CDR2 is YNNKEL (reference sequence). There are 15 residues in the CDR3. Regarding the study as a whole: Falling below healthy controls, multiple sclerosis showed the least TCR clonal expansion, while HTLV-1-associated myelopathy showed the most. When grouped phylogenetically, the repertoires of 18 of the 34 multiple sclerosis patients fell together in one related-CDR3 cluster, which is a possible signature.

This clonotype was counted between two and nine times. Its antigen is not identified. Sequencing was performed on PBMCs. The source of this sequence is a woman under 40 with multiple sclerosis. This chain joins TRBV3-1 and TRBJ2-7, with unresolved D. This CDR3 reads CASSQAALDSYEQYF. The CDR3 DNA reads TGTGCCAGCAGCCAAGCGGCTCTGGACTCCTACGAGCAGTACTTC.